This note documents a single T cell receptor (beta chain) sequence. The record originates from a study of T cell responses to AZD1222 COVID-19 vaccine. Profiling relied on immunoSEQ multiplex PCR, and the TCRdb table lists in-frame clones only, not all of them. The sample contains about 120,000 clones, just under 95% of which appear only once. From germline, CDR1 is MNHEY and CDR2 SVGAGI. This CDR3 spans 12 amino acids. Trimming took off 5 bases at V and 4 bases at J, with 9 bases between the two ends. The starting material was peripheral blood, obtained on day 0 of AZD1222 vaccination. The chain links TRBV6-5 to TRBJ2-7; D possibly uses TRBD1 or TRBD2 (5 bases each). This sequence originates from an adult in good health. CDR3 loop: CASSPGPYEQYF. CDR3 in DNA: TGTGCCAGCAGTCCGGGACCATACGAGCAGTACTTC.